A selection of T cell receptor beta chains follows, all from one sample in a study of blood T cell repertoires in COVID-19. Data came from immunoSEQ multiplex PCR; TCRdb stores just in-frame clones and leaves some out. The sample contains 300,000 to 450,000 clones, around 84% of which appear only once. Sequenced input: peripheral blood. Receptor source: a human donor in a cohort sampled during active COVID-19. Both conserved end residues are part of each CDR3. Each record gives: V gene, clone size, J gene, CDR3 length, D gene, CDR3 DNA, CDR3 protein. The D gene is left open where the match is weak. Size is stated for part of the rows, as once, few or many counts, or as a class when the clone is expanded.

TRBV4-1	NA	TRBJ1-2	15	NA	TGCGCCAGCAGCCAAATCCCAGGGACTAACTATGGCTACACCTTC	CASSQIPGTNYGYTF
TRBV7-8	once	TRBJ1-5	16	NA	TGTGCCAGCAGCTTAGTTCCGGGGATAGGTAATCAGCCCCAGCATTTT	CASSLVPGIGNQPQHF
TRBV29-1	NA	TRBJ2-1	15	TRBD2	TGCAGCGTGGCCGCTAGCGGGGGAGTCTACAATGAGCAGTTCTTC	CSVAASGGVYNEQFF
TRBV5-1	NA	TRBJ2-7	13	TRBD1	TGCGCCAGCAGCTTTACAGGGGCCCTCGAGCAGTACTTC	CASSFTGALEQYF
TRBV10-3	NA	TRBJ2-2	12	TRBD2	TGTGCCTCCGGGACTAGCGGCGGGGAGCTGTTTTTT	CASGTSGGELFF
TRBV19	NA	TRBJ1-1	13	NA	TGTGCCAGTACCTTCCTTCAGGGTCATAGAGCTTTCTTT	CASTFLQGHRAFF
TRBV29-1	NA	TRBJ1-3	13	TRBD1	TGCAGCGTCGCGACAGGGGGAGGAAACACCATATATTTT	CSVATGGGNTIYF
TRBV15	NA	TRBJ2-5	18	NA	TGTGCCACCAGCAGAGACCTCGGGCAGGGGCTCTTCTTGGAGACCCAGTACTTC	CATSRDLGQGLFLETQYF
TRBV13	NA	TRBJ2-2	12	NA	TGTGCCAGCAAACAGCTGGCCGGGGAGCTGTTTTTT	CASKQLAGELFF
TRBV13	many	TRBJ2-3	16	TRBD2	TGTGCCAGCAGCGCCCCTTATAGCGGGGGGGCGGATACGCAGTATTTT	CASSAPYSGGADTQYF
TRBV7-9	once	TRBJ2-2	15	TRBD2	TGTGCCACGCTCGGGGTAGCGGGGAACACCGGGGAGCTGTTTTTT	CATLGVAGNTGELFF
TRBV7-9	NA	TRBJ2-5	17	NA	TGTGCCAGCAGCTTGGACTACAGTAGGGGCCAACAAGAGACCCAGTACTTC	CASSLDYSRGQQETQYF
TRBV6-2/TRBV6-3	NA	TRBJ2-1	14	NA	TGTGCCAGCAGTTTCAGGCGGGACTACAATGAGCAGTTCTTC	CASSFRRDYNEQFF
TRBV6-5	NA	TRBJ1-2	13	TRBD1	TGTGCCAGCATACATCCAGGGGGCGGCGGCTACACCTTC	CASIHPGGGGYTF
TRBV3-1/TRBV3-2	NA	TRBJ2-7	16	NA	TGTGCCAGCAGCCAACGTTCTTACCCAGGCTCCTACGAGCAGTACTTC	CASSQRSYPGSYEQYF
TRBV29-1	NA	TRBJ2-3	11	NA	TGCAGCGTAGGGGGGGCCCGTACGCAGTATTTT	CSVGGARTQYF
TRBV11-1	NA	TRBJ2-7	13	NA	TGTGCCAGCAGCCAGAACCAACAGTACGAGCAGTACTTC	CASSQNQQYEQYF
TRBV6-5	NA	TRBJ1-1	13	TRBD1	TGTGCCAGCAACAGGGGCGCCGGTGGTGAAGCTTTCTTT	CASNRGAGGEAFF
TRBV28	few	TRBJ2-7	17	TRBD2	TGTGCCAGCAGCTTGGGGCTAGCGGGAGACTTCTCCTACGAGCAGTACTTC	CASSLGLAGDFSYEQYF
TRBV7-2	NA	TRBJ1-5	13	NA	TGTGCCAGCAGCCAAACGGGTAGCCGGCCCCAGCATTTT	CASSQTGSRPQHF
TRBV19	NA	TRBJ1-1	15	TRBD1	TGTGCCAGTAGTCCAGGACAGGGGGCGCCGACTGAAGCTTTCTTT	CASSPGQGAPTEAFF
TRBV19	NA	TRBJ1-2	14	TRBD1	TGTGCCAGCAGAACAGGGGGCGGTAACTATGGCTACACCTTC	CASRTGGGNYGYTF
TRBV15	NA	TRBJ2-1	14	TRBD1	TGTGCCACCAGGGGGACAGTTTCTGGCAATGAGCAGTTCTTC	CATRGTVSGNEQFF
TRBV5-6	NA	TRBJ1-5	15	NA	TGTGCCAGCAGCTTGAGAGGGTCAGCAATCAGCCCCCAGCATTTT	CASSLRGSAISPQHF
TRBV9	NA	TRBJ2-3	16	TRBD1	TGTGCCAGCAGCGTAGTGGGGCTAGGGGGCGCGGATACGCAGTATTTT	CASSVVGLGGADTQYF
TRBV6-5	once	TRBJ1-4	16	TRBD1	TGTGCCAGCAGTTACTCCTGGACAGGGGGCCGTGAAAAACTGTTTTTT	CASSYSWTGGREKLFF